Given below is one TCR beta chain in context. No antigen is known for it. This sample is part of a study of T cell repertoires in cytomegalovirus infection. Across the whole study: CMV infection plus the matching HLA type was flagged by public TCR beta signatures. Notes on the study in general: Cumulative public TCR beta family frequency identified carriers of CMV plus the relevant HLA. Dominant in the ex vivo response were TCR beta clonotypes restricted by HLA-C and specific for CMV.

This CDR3 contains 15 residues. Deletions cut 2 bases from V and 5 bases from J, with 13 bases between. The germline gives CDR1 MNHEY, CDR2 SVGEGT. TCRdb re-called the reads through MiXCR, storing one row per CDR3 protein. The sample includes about 450,000 distinct CDR3 sequences, roughly 30% of them seen just once. The TCR originated in a human donor in good health (CMV status not recorded). Some clones in this sample may be carry-over from other donors' samples. The rearrangement joins TRBV6-2 or TRBV6-3 to TRBJ1-5, with a possible D match to TRBD1 (5 bases). The sample consisted of PBMCs. DNA for the CDR3: TGTGCCAGCAGTTACGTTGCTGGGACCCATCAGCCCCAGCATTTT. Translated: CASSYVAGTHQPQHF.